These T cell receptor beta chains were read from a single sample in a study of T cell responses to AZD1222 COVID-19 vaccine. Clones were read by immunoSEQ multiplex PCR, and TCRdb kept only the in-frame ones, dropping some. The data hold roughly 170,000 clones, with 88% observed a single time. The sample consisted of peripheral blood, taken on day 0 of AZD1222 vaccination. All receptors come from an adult in good health. CDR3s include the opening cysteine and the closing phenylalanine or tryptophan. A D gene is named only where the DNA matches it firmly. Clone size is not always given. Where it is, it says once, few, many or a class for expanded clones.

d_call clone_size j_call v_call cdr3_aa cdr3_nt
NA NA TRBJ1-5 TRBV10-1 CASSRGVGFGQPQHF TGCGCCAGCAGTCGGGGGGTAGGGTTTGGGCAGCCCCAGCATTTT
TRBD2 once TRBJ2-2 TRBV11-1 CASSLAIEPTSGGAGELFF TGTGCCAGCAGCTTAGCGATCGAGCCGACTAGCGGGGGGGCCGGGGAGCTGTTTTTT
TRBD2 NA TRBJ2-1 TRBV13 CASSPTSGSYNEQFF TGTGCCAGCAGCCCTACTAGCGGGAGCTACAATGAGCAGTTCTTC
TRBD2 NA TRBJ2-1 TRBV20-1 CSASHLAGVGTYNEQFF TGCAGTGCTAGTCACCTAGCGGGAGTAGGCACCTACAATGAGCAGTTCTTC
NA NA TRBJ1-1 TRBV5-4 CASSLGSPMNTEAFF TGTGCCAGCAGCTTGGGTTCCCCCATGAACACTGAAGCTTTCTTT
NA NA TRBJ1-6 TRBV28 CASSLTADSPLHF TGTGCCAGCAGTTTGACCGCAGATTCACCCCTCCACTTT
NA NA TRBJ2-3 TRBV6-4 CASLITDTQYF TGTGCCAGCCTAATCACAGATACGCAGTATTTT
NA few TRBJ2-7 TRBV6-5 CASSASTSYEQYF TGTGCCAGCAGCGCAAGCACCTCCTACGAGCAGTACTTC
NA NA TRBJ1-6 TRBV20-1 CSASDRMALHF TGCAGTGCTAGTGACCGTATGGCCCTCCACTTT
TRBD1 NA TRBJ1-1 TRBV27 CASRTSFRDRDRGLGTEAFF TGTGCCAGCAGAACCAGTTTCCGAGACCGGGACAGGGGGCTTGGCACTGAAGCTTTCTTT